What follows are 20 T cell receptor beta chains derived from one specimen sequenced in a study of naive and memory T cell subsets. A UMI-containing oligonucleotide was joined by 3' ligation to the TCR cDNA template. The SP2 primer and nested alpha and beta constant region primers amplified ligated cDNA in four rounds. TCRdb recomputed calls from the 5' RACE reads with MiXCR, one row per CDR3 protein. The sample has about 48,000 distinct CDR3 sequences; approximately 4.5% are singletons. These receptors came from a female donor in good health.

There are many counts of this clonotype. This chain uses TRBV28 with TRBJ2-7, with 11 bases fitting TRBD1. The CDR3 totals 16 residues. Trimming at V came to 0 bases and at J to 0 bases, leaving 1 base not matched to a gene. Germline V lookup: CDR1 MDHEN, CDR2 SYDVKM. The CDR3 is CASSLWDRGLSYEQYF. The CDR3 nucleotides are TGTGCCAGCAGTTTATGGGACAGGGGGCTCTCCTACGAGCAGTACTTC.

V gene TRBV20-1 combines with J gene TRBJ2-2; weak D call: TRBD2 (6 bases). This CDR3 has 14 amino acids. The germline V gene has CDR1 DFQATT and CDR2 SNEGSKA (reference sequence). V was cut by 6 bases and J by 4 bases, with 15 bases left in between. This chain's CDR3 is CSAILAPLTGELFF. CDR3 nucleotides: TGCAGTGCAATACTAGCTCCTCTCACCGGGGAGCTGTTTTTT.

This rearrangement joins TRBV5-6 to TRBJ2-7, with D possibly being TRBD2 (5 bases). The V end was cut by 1 base, the J end by 4 bases, with 12 bases between. This CDR3 has 14 residues. The germline CDR1 and CDR2 sequences are SGHDT and YYEEEE. The CDR3 DNA sequence: TGTGCCAGCAGCTTGCGAGGGATTCGGTACGAGCAGTACTTC. It is translated as CASSLRGIRYEQYF.

This clonotype occurred many times. The chain recombines TRBV7-9 with TRBJ1-5; D uncertain. Per the germline V gene, CDR1 is SEHNR and CDR2 is FQNEAQ (reference sequence). This CDR3 has 17 residues. V was trimmed by 1 base and J by 3 bases, leaving 16 bases between them. The DNA for the CDR3 is TGTGCCAGCAGCTTAGGAGTTTTTGGGAAGGTCAATCAGCCCCAGCATTTT. Translated, it gives CASSLGVFGKVNQPQHF.

In DNA form, the CDR3 reads TGTGCCAGCAGCTCCGGACAGACTCGGGACCCCGGGGAGCTGTTTTTT. Amino acid sequence: CASSSGQTRDPGELFF. V usage is TRBV7-9 and J usage is TRBJ2-2, with a weak D call TRBD1 (6 bases). CDR1 and CDR2 from the germline V gene are SEHNR and FQNEAQ (reference sequence). Trimming removed 4 bases from V and 6 bases from J, with 18 bases in between. The CDR3 spans 16 residues.

The chain recombines TRBV28 with TRBJ2-3; D perhaps matches TRBD2 (5 bases). Trimming removed 6 bases from V and 11 bases from J, with 12 bases in between. CDR1 and CDR2 from the germline V gene are MDHEN and SYDVKM. The CDR3 extends over 11 amino acids. DNA of the CDR3: TGTGCCAGCAGCTCGACCGGAGGGCAGTATTTT. It translates to CASSSTGGQYF.

To note about this clonotype: A much larger clone sits a single nucleotide away, making a read error possible. This sequence joins TRBV29-1 and TRBJ1-2; 10 bases line up with TRBD1. CDR1 is SQVTM and CDR2 is ANQGSEA in the germline V gene. CDR3 length: 16 amino acids. CDR3 residues: CSVLPGQGTFVSGDTF. The CDR3, as DNA: TGCAGCGTTCTCCCGGGACAGGGGACGTTTGTGAGTGGCGACACCTTC.

In its sample, this clonotype was seen many times. The rearrangement uses TRBV6-5 and TRBJ2-5; D perhaps matches TRBD2 (5 bases). From germline, CDR1 is MNHEY and CDR2 SVGAGI. The ends were cut back, 0 bases at V and 4 bases at J, with 12 bases in the middle. The CDR3 sequence is 15 residues long. This CDR3 reads CASSYSSGWGETQYF. CDR3 coding DNA: TGTGCCAGCAGTTACTCGAGCGGCTGGGGAGAGACCCAGTACTTC.

The chain employs TRBV11-2 and TRBJ1-1; unclear D gene. This CDR3 is 14 amino acids long. Trimming shortened V by 5 bases and J by 11 bases, and 21 bases separated the two germline ends. CDR1 is SGHAT and CDR2 is FQNNGV in the germline V gene. CDR3 in DNA: TGTGCCAGCAGCCCCCCTCGGTCCGAGACATACGCTTTCTTT. Protein: CASSPPRSETYAFF.

This clonotype was observed many times. The rearrangement joins TRBV7-2 to TRBJ1-5; D unclear. V was pared by 5 bases and J by 2 bases, with 16 bases between. Germline CDR1 is SGHTA and CDR2 is FQGNSA. The CDR3 extends over 16 amino acids. This chain's CDR3 is CASSVHGSIRNQPQHF. For the CDR3, the DNA is TGTGCCAGCAGCGTTCACGGTTCTATTCGCAATCAGCCCCAGCATTTT.

This clonotype was counted ten times or more. V usage is TRBV4-1 and J usage is TRBJ2-1, with TRBD2 matching 10 bases. Germline V gene lookup returns CDR1 MGHRA and CDR2 YSYEKL. After removal of 4 bases from V and 0 bases from J, the junction contained 9 bases not matched to a gene. This CDR3 has 18 amino acids. As DNA, the CDR3 is TGCGCCAGCAGCCGGGAAGCGGGAGGGGGTGTCTCCTACAATGAGCAGTTCTTC. Encoded protein: CASSREAGGGVSYNEQFF.

This clonotype has ten or more counts. The CDR3, as DNA: TGTGCCGGAGTGGACAGCCTGACCTACGAGCAGTACTTC. It codes for CAGVDSLTYEQYF. The chain recombines TRBV6-1 with TRBJ2-7, with D possibly matching TRBD1 (6 bases). V was shortened by 11 bases and J by 2 bases, with 16 bases between the two germline ends. The CDR3 loop spans 13 amino acids. Germline CDR1 MNHNS, CDR2 SASEGT.

The genes are TRBV12-3 or TRBV12-4 and TRBJ2-1; D is undetermined. There are 12 residues in the CDR3. The V end lost 3 bases, the J end lost 7 bases, and 7 bases lay between the germline ends. The CDR3 reads CASSFRRNEQFF. The CDR3 DNA sequence: TGTGCCAGCAGTTTTCGTCGGAATGAGCAGTTCTTC.

This clonotype was detected ten times or more. V usage is TRBV6-2 or TRBV6-3 and J usage is TRBJ1-5, with a weak D call TRBD1 (6 bases). In germline, CDR1 is MNHEY, CDR2 SVGEGT. The germline V and J ends were trimmed by 7 bases and 7 bases, with 14 bases remaining between them. CDR3 length equals 13 residues. The CDR3 region is CASTGFGGQPQHF. The CDR3 DNA is TGTGCCAGCACGGGGTTTGGGGGCCAGCCCCAGCATTTT.

This clonotype was observed a few times. V gene TRBV27 combines with J gene TRBJ1-2; 7 positions match TRBD1. J was trimmed by 4 bases and V by 10 bases; bases with no gene match: 12. This CDR3 comprises 14 residues. CDR1 and CDR2 (germline): MNHEY, SMNVEV (reference sequence). The CDR3 nucleotides are TGTGCCAACAGCGCTGTGGGACAGATCTATGGCTACACCTTC. Protein: CANSAVGQIYGYTF.

This clonotype was recorded at least ten times. The gene calls are TRBV7-8 and TRBJ1-4; D gene ambiguous. The CDR3 is 15 amino acids. From germline, CDR1 is SGHVS and CDR2 FQNEAQ. The V gene lost 3 bases and the J gene lost 6 bases, with 14 bases spanning the gap. This CDR3 is CASSFSGLLHEKLFF. CDR3 in DNA: TGTGCCAGCAGCTTTTCAGGACTCCTCCATGAAAAACTGTTTTTT.

This clonotype occurred many times. The CDR3 is CASSIQQGPSYEQYF. In DNA, the CDR3 is TGTGCCAGTAGTATTCAGCAGGGGCCATCCTACGAGCAGTACTTC. The chain combines TRBV19 with TRBJ2-7; the D gene is possibly TRBD1 (6 bases). Trimming shortened V by 3 bases and J by 1 base, and 13 bases separated the two germline ends. CDR1 and CDR2 from the germline V gene are LNHDA and SQIVND (reference sequence). This CDR3 comprises 15 residues.

This clonotype was observed a few times. The gene calls are TRBV28 and TRBJ2-5; D might be TRBD2 (5 bases). Per germline, CDR1 MDHEN and CDR2 SYDVKM. The ends were cut back, 4 bases at V and 2 bases at J, with 14 bases in the middle. The CDR3 has 15 residues. The CDR3 bases are TGTGCCAGCAGTTCTCTTCCGGGAAGACAAGAGACCCAGTACTTC. Protein: CASSSLPGRQETQYF.

This clonotype was counted ten times or more. J is TRBJ1-4 and V is TRBV2; no clear D gene. The germline gives CDR1 SNHLY, CDR2 FYNNEI. Trimming took 7 bases from V and 8 from J, leaving 14 bases between them. The CDR3 is 13 amino acids. CDR3 DNA sequence: TGTGCCAGCACTTTGGAGGGATACGAAAAACTGTTTTTT. Encoded protein: CASTLEGYEKLFF.

This clonotype was seen many times. The chain recombines TRBV6-5 with TRBJ2-7; TRBD1 agrees at 8 bases. Germline-derived CDR1 and CDR2 are MNHEY and SVGAGI. This CDR3 has 13 residues. The J segment lost 7 bases and the V segment lost 5 bases, leaving 7 bases of the junction unmatched. This CDR3 reads CASSQDRAHEQYF. The CDR3 nucleotides read TGTGCCAGCAGTCAGGACAGGGCCCATGAGCAGTACTTC.